The rows below give T cell receptor beta chains drawn from one sample of a study of long-term antiretroviral therapy in people with HIV. Produced via immunoSEQ multiplex PCR; TCRdb's table is partial and in-frame only. The sample records roughly 16,000 clones, approximately 79% being singletons. Sequenced here: unsorted PBMCs, sampled at the start of antiretroviral therapy. The receptors stem from a man aged 25-45 years with HIV. The CDR3 runs from the conserved cysteine through the conserved F or W. Fields, in order: D gene, clone size, V gene, J gene, CDR3 protein, CDR3 DNA. A D gene is named only where the DNA matches it firmly. The size entry is marked missing in some rows and otherwise reads once, few, many or a size class.

TRBD1	-	TRBV9	TRBJ1-2	CASSHGDRAYGYTF	TGTGCCAGCAGCCACGGGGACAGGGCCTATGGCTACACCTTC
-	-	TRBV2	TRBJ2-5	CASSGIQETQYF	TGTGCCAGCAGTGGGATCCAAGAGACCCAGTACTTC
TRBD2	few	TRBV4-1	TRBJ2-3	CASSQDGGSADTQYF	TGCGCCAGCAGCCAAGATGGCGGGAGCGCAGATACGCAGTATTTT
-	-	TRBV4-2	TRBJ2-1	CASSQAQDVNEQFF	TGTGCCAGCAGCCAAGCGCAAGATGTCAATGAGCAGTTCTTC
TRBD2	few	TRBV2	TRBJ2-1	CASVMGTSGDNEQFF	TGTGCCAGTGTCATGGGGACTAGCGGTGACAATGAGCAGTTCTTC
-	-	TRBV7-9	TRBJ2-7	CASSSPWAESYEQYF	TGTGCCAGCAGCTCTCCCTGGGCAGAATCCTACGAGCAGTACTTC
TRBD2	-	TRBV9	TRBJ2-7	CASSVTPSGSYEQYF	TGTGCCAGCAGCGTAACCCCTAGCGGTTCCTACGAGCAGTACTTC
TRBD1	-	TRBV2	TRBJ2-4	CASSPRTGLGVYIQYF	TGTGCCAGCAGCCCTAGGACAGGGTTAGGGGTTTACATTCAGTACTTC
-	-	TRBV7-9	TRBJ2-6	CASSLRLSGANVLTF	TGTGCCAGCAGCTTACGCCTCTCTGGGGCCAACGTCCTGACTTTC
TRBD1	-	TRBV11-2	TRBJ1-1	CASSLVWTGKAFF	TGTGCCAGCAGCTTAGTTTGGACAGGAAAAGCTTTCTTT
TRBD1	-	TRBV19	TRBJ2-3	CQGGTDTQYF	TGTCAGGGGGGCACAGATACGCAGTATTTT
-	once	TRBV6-5	TRBJ2-7	CASSYSRGAHEQYF	TGTGCCAGCAGTTACTCGAGGGGGGCCCACGAGCAGTACTTC
-	-	TRBV7-9	TRBJ2-7	CASSRLEQGEQYF	TGTGCCAGCAGCCGACTAGAACAAGGCGAGCAGTACTTC
-	-	TRBV11-2	TRBJ2-5	CASSPGPTLETQYF	TGTGCCAGCAGCCCGGGCCCAACATTAGAGACCCAGTACTTC
-	-	TRBV7-3	TRBJ2-5	CASSLKRLGGTKTYSQETQYF	TGTGCCAGCAGCTTAAAGAGACTGGGGGGGACAAAAACATATTCCCAAGAGACCCAGTACTTC
-	-	TRBV7-2	TRBJ1-6	CASSFSALGSPLHF	TGTGCCAGCAGCTTCTCCGCCCTTGGTTCACCCCTCCACTTT
-	-	TRBV7-3	TRBJ2-5	CASSRRSGQTQYF	TGTGCCAGCAGCCGAAGGTCCGGTCAGACCCAGTACTTC
-	-	TRBV7-8	TRBJ2-1	CASSSQDREQFF	TGTGCCAGCAGCTCCCAAGACAGGGAGCAGTTCTTC
-	once	TRBV7-3	TRBJ2-2	CASSSASTGELFF	TGTGCCAGCAGCTCCGCTAGTACCGGGGAGCTGTTTTTT
TRBD1	-	TRBV5-6	TRBJ2-7	CASSLDWDSDLYEQYF	TGTGCCAGCAGCCTGGACTGGGACAGCGACCTTTACGAGCAGTACTTC
TRBD1	-	TRBV28	TRBJ1-4	CASSLDRVGSNEKLFF	TGTGCCAGCAGTTTGGACAGGGTGGGTTCTAATGAAAAACTGTTTTTT
TRBD1	once	TRBV30	TRBJ1-1	CACHRGAETEAFF	TGTGCCTGTCACAGGGGCGCGGAAACTGAAGCTTTCTTT
-	-	TRBV21-1	TRBJ1-4	CASSLWGVLSRGTNEKLFF	TGTGCCAGCAGCCTTTGGGGGGTTCTTAGTAGGGGGACTAATGAAAAACTGTTTTTT
-	-	TRBV5-6	TRBJ1-1	CASSLRAMGTEAFF	TGTGCCAGCAGCCTCAGGGCTATGGGCACTGAAGCTTTCTTT
-	-	TRBV5-5	TRBJ2-5	CASRDAGQETQYF	TGTGCCAGCAGGGACGCGGGGCAAGAGACCCAGTACTTC
-	-	TRBV18	TRBJ1-5	CASSGWEGDQPQHF	TGTGCCAGCTCAGGCTGGGAAGGGGATCAGCCCCAGCATTTT
TRBD1	-	TRBV5-1	TRBJ2-7	CASSLAKIKGQGSYEQYF	TGCGCCAGCAGCTTGGCCAAAATCAAAGGACAGGGCTCCTACGAGCAGTACTTC
-	few	TRBV18	TRBJ2-7	CASSLLGVAYEQYF	TGTGCCAGCTCACTACTGGGGGTTGCCTACGAGCAGTACTTC
TRBD2	-	TRBV7-2	TRBJ2-1	CASSLRLAGGNEQFF	TGTGCCAGCAGCTTAAGGCTAGCGGGAGGAAATGAGCAGTTCTTC
TRBD2	-	TRBV28	TRBJ2-3	CASRLAGGVTDTQYF	TGTGCCAGCAGATTAGCGGGAGGGGTGACAGATACGCAGTATTTT
-	-	TRBV7-8	TRBJ1-6	CASSPGHLDNSPLHF	TGTGCCAGCAGCCCCGGACACTTGGATAATTCACCCCTCCACTTT
-	-	TRBV28	TRBJ1-2	CASSPLPDGYTF	TGTGCCAGCAGCCCCCTTCCGGATGGCTACACCTTC
-	-	TRBV28	TRBJ2-2	CASRRPGTGELFF	TGTGCCAGCAGAAGGCCGGGGACCGGGGAGCTGTTTTTT
TRBD1	-	TRBV28	TRBJ2-7	CASSLGTAYEQYF	TGTGCCAGCAGTTTGGGGACAGCTTACGAGCAGTACTTC
TRBD1	once	TRBV7-8	TRBJ2-5	CASSPDRAETQYF	TGTGCCAGCAGCCCGGACAGGGCAGAGACCCAGTACTTC
-	-	TRBV29-1	TRBJ2-7	CSAWDTYEQYF	TGCAGCGCTTGGGACACCTACGAGCAGTACTTC
-	-	TRBV7-5	TRBJ1-1	CVRSQARQAKAFF	TGTGTCAGAAGCCAAGCACGACAGGCCAAAGCTTTCTTT
TRBD1	-	TRBV5-4	TRBJ1-4	CASSLGTGEEGEKLFF	TGTGCCAGCAGCCTCGGGACAGGGGAAGAGGGTGAAAAACTGTTTTTT
TRBD2	-	TRBV10-1	TRBJ2-1	CASSELAGVSEQFF	TGCGCCAGCAGTGAGCTAGCGGGAGTGAGTGAGCAGTTCTTC
-	-	TRBV4-3	TRBJ2-1	CASSQGIAANEQFF	TGCGCCAGCAGCCAAGGGATAGCGGCCAATGAGCAGTTCTTC
-	-	TRBV6-5	TRBJ1-1	CASSYSPGPLKAFF	TGTGCCAGCAGTTACTCACCGGGACCCTTAAAAGCTTTCTTT
-	once	TRBV19	TRBJ1-5	CASSIEEGLSQPQHF	TGTGCCAGTAGTATAGAGGAGGGGCTCTCTCAGCCCCAGCATTTT
-	few	TRBV5-1	TRBJ2-3	CASSLDGTSTDTQYF	TGCGCCAGCAGCTTGGACGGCACTAGCACAGATACGCAGTATTTT
-	once	TRBV30	TRBJ2-1	CAWTPLDYNEQFF	TGTGCCTGGACGCCCTTAGACTACAATGAGCAGTTCTTC
TRBD2	-	TRBV28	TRBJ2-7	CASSLWGAGEGDEQYF	TGTGCCAGCAGTTTATGGGGAGCGGGAGAGGGTGACGAGCAGTACTTC
TRBD2	-	TRBV19	TRBJ2-5	CASSPQGGRETQYF	TGTGCCAGTAGTCCGCAGGGAGGGAGAGAGACCCAGTACTTC
TRBD2	-	TRBV7-2	TRBJ2-1	CASSSTSGDRGEQFF	TGTGCCAGCAGCTCTACTAGCGGGGATCGCGGTGAGCAGTTCTTC
TRBD2	-	TRBV6-6	TRBJ2-7	CASSYSAGGSYEQYF	TGTGCCAGCAGTTACTCGGCGGGAGGTTCCTACGAGCAGTACTTC
-	-	TRBV30	TRBJ1-3	CAWSVQGAGNTIYF	TGTGCCTGGAGTGTACAGGGCGCTGGAAACACCATATATTTT
-	-	TRBV9	TRBJ1-5	CASSETSYSNQPQHF	TGTGCCAGCAGCGAGACAAGTTATAGCAATCAGCCCCAGCATTTT
TRBD1	-	TRBV7-2	TRBJ2-2	CASSLGGANTGELFF	TGTGCCAGCAGCCTAGGGGGCGCAAACACCGGGGAGCTGTTTTTT
-	few	TRBV7-9	TRBJ1-1	CASSFVGETEAFF	TGTGCCAGCAGCTTCGTCGGGGAGACTGAAGCTTTCTTT
-	once	TRBV19	TRBJ2-1	CASSTDVWGGQQFF	TGTGCCAGTAGTACGGATGTTTGGGGCGGGCAGCAGTTCTTC